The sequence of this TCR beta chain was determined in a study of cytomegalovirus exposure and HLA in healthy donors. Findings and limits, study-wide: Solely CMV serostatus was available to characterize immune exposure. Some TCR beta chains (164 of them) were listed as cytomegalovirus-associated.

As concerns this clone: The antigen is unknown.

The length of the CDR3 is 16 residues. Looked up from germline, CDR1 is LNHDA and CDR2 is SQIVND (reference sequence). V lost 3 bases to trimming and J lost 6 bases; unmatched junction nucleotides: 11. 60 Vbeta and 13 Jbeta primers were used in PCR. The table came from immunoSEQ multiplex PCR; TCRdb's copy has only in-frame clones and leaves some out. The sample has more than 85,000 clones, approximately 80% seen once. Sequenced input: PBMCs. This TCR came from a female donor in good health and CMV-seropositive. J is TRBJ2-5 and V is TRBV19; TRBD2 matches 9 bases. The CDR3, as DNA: TGTGCCAGTAGTATTAGGGCGGGAGGGCCTATTAAGACCCAGTACTTC. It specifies CASSIRAGGPIKTQYF.